The entry below gives a single T cell receptor beta chain sequence along with its context. What it recognizes is unknown. This sample was included in a study of T cell repertoires in cytomegalovirus infection. Overall study: Recently identified HLA-C-restricted CMV epitopes were among the peptides used. Through public TCR beta signatures, both CMV infection and matching HLA type were indicated.

From the reads, TCRdb called clonotypes with MiXCR, one entry per CDR3 protein. The table includes approximately 770,000 distinct CDR3 sequences, 29% detected once. General study results and limits: Identification of carriers of CMV plus the relevant HLA was performed using cumulative public TCR beta family frequency. HLA-C-restricted CMV-specific TCR beta clonotypes prevailed in the ex vivo response.

The CDR3 length is 14 residues. CDR1 LNHDA and CDR2 SQIVND come from the germline V gene (reference sequence). Trimming removed 3 bases from V and 5 bases from J, with 10 bases in between. The V and J genes are TRBV19 and TRBJ2-2, with D possibly matching TRBD2 (6 bases). The specimen comprised cultured CD8+ T cells from PBMCs, sampled from culture after CMV antigen stimulation. The receptor was derived from a human donor in good health (CMV status not recorded). Some clones in this sample may be carry-over from other donors' samples. CDR3 region: CASSISGGTGELFF. CDR3 nucleotide sequence: TGTGCCAGTAGTATCAGCGGAGGGACCGGGGAGCTGTTTTTT.